What follows are 14 T cell receptor beta chains derived from one specimen sequenced in a study of early T cells in non-severe SARS-CoV-2 infection. TCRdb reprocessed the 5' RACE reads via MiXCR and lists one record per CDR3 protein. The sample shows 75,000 or so distinct CDR3 sequences, 14% of them seen only once. The specimen sequenced was whole blood. The receptor set was obtained from an adult who was a healthcare worker with PCR-confirmed SARS-CoV-2 infection or an uninfected control (not recorded which).

The chain is built from TRBV7-2 and TRBJ1-1; TRBD1 matches 7 bases. The CDR3 runs 15 residues. Germline assignment: CDR1 SGHTA and CDR2 FQGNSA. Trimming took 1 base from V and 1 from J; bases not matched to a gene: 3. This CDR3 is CASSLERTGNTEAFF. The CDR3 DNA reads TGTGCCAGCAGCTTAGAGAGGACAGGGAACACTGAAGCTTTCTTT. The full variable domain, its missing parts supplied by reference TRBV7-2 and TRBJ1-1, is GAGVSQSPSNKVTEKGKDVELRCDPISGHTALYWYRQSLGQGLEFLIYFQGNSAPDKSGLPSDRFSAERTGGSVSTLTIQRTQQEDSAVYLCASSLERTGNTEAFFGQGTRLTVV.

This sequence joins TRBV9 and TRBJ2-3; D could derive from TRBD1 or TRBD2 (5 bases each). Germline V gives CDR1 SGDLS, CDR2 YYNGEE. The CDR3 runs to 15 residues. Trimming cost V 2 bases and J 4 bases, with 14 bases left between them. The CDR3 DNA sequence: TGTGCCAGCAGCGTCATGGCAGGGAGTGCAGATACGCAGTATTTT. It yields the protein CASSVMAGSADTQYF. Supplemented by reference TRBV9 and TRBJ2-3, the full variable domain reads DSGVTQTPKHLITATGQRVTLRCSPRSGDLSVYWYQQSLDQGLQFLIQYYNGEERAKGNILERFSAQQFPDLHSELNLSSLELGDSALYFCASSVMAGSADTQYFGPGTRLTVL.

This chain's CDR3 is CASSQGRGSGNTIYF. Here the CDR3 DNA reads TGCGCCAGCAGCCAAGGAAGGGGGTCTGGAAACACCATATATTTT. The rearrangement joins TRBV4-3 to TRBJ1-3, with D perhaps TRBD1 (6 bases). The CDR3 loop spans 15 amino acids. Looked up from germline, CDR1 is LGHNA and CDR2 is YSLEER. The V end lost 1 base, the J end lost 1 base, and 8 bases lay between the germline ends.

This clonotype was seen many times. The CDR3 here is CASSLDRGPSYEQYF. The CDR3 region has the DNA TGTGCCAGCAGCCTAGACAGGGGTCCCTCCTACGAGCAGTACTTC. V gene TRBV7-6 combines with J gene TRBJ2-7, with 8 bases lining up with TRBD1. The CDR3 loop spans 15 amino acids. CDR1 and CDR2 from the germline V gene are SGHVS and FNYEAQ. Losses at the gene ends were 5 bases for V and 0 bases for J; bases not matched to a gene: 6.

This clonotype was counted between two and nine times. The rearrangement uses TRBV28 and TRBJ2-3; 7 bases are shared with TRBD2. The CDR3 spans 15 residues. From germline, CDR1 is MDHEN and CDR2 SYDVKM. V lost 7 bases and J lost 3; bases outside the gene matches: 10. The CDR3 nucleotides read TGTGCCAGCACCGAGGCGGGGGTTGGTACAGATACGCAGTATTTT. Amino acids: CASTEAGVGTDTQYF. The full variable domain, in which reference TRBV28 and TRBJ2-3 provide the parts outside the CDR3, is DVKVTQSSRYLVKRTGEKVFLECVQDMDHENMFWYRQDPGLGLRLIYFSYDVKMKEKGDIPEGYSVSREKKERFSLILESASTNQTSMYLCASTEAGVGTDTQYFGPGTRLTVL.

This clonotype was counted at least ten times. The chain links TRBV15 to TRBJ1-1; the D is unclear. Germline loops: CDR1 LNHNV, CDR2 YYDKDF (reference sequence). The V end was cut by 0 bases, the J end by 1 base, with 3 bases between. The CDR3 is made up of 13 amino acids. The CDR3: CATSRDTNTEAFF. Written as DNA, the CDR3 is TGTGCCACCAGCAGAGACACGAACACTGAAGCTTTCTTT.

Only a few counts were recorded for this clonotype. The chain recombines TRBV5-1 with TRBJ2-1; no clear D gene. V was pared by 4 bases and J by 5 bases, with 22 bases between. CDR3 length equals 17 residues. The germline CDR1 and CDR2 sequences are SGHRS and YFSETQ. Here the CDR3 reads CASSMPWTTTKNNEQFF. The CDR3 DNA is TGCGCCAGCAGCATGCCCTGGACGACAACTAAGAACAATGAGCAGTTCTTC.

The J gene is TRBJ1-5, the V gene TRBV6-1, with no clear D. Trimming left V 0 bases short and J 0 bases short, with 6 bases between. The CDR3 is made up of 15 amino acids. Looked up from germline, CDR1 is MNHNS and CDR2 is SASEGT. Here the CDR3 reads CASSEAGYSNQPQHF. DNA of the CDR3: TGTGCCAGCAGTGAAGCGGGATATAGCAATCAGCCCCAGCATTTT.

This clonotype appeared a few times. The rearrangement joins TRBV12-3 or TRBV12-4 to TRBJ1-2; maybe TRBD1 (5 bases). Trimming removed 2 bases at V and 9 bases at J, with 10 bases between. The length of the CDR3 is 12 residues. CDR3 protein: CASSLRQWSYTF. The CDR3 nucleotides read TGTGCCAGCAGTTTACGACAGTGGAGCTACACCTTC.

The CDR3 bases are TGTGCCAGCAGGCCCGGGACAGGGGTCAATGGCTACACCTTC. Encoded protein: CASRPGTGVNGYTF. This sequence joins TRBV28 and TRBJ1-2, with 10 bases fitting TRBD1. Trimming at V came to 6 bases and at J to 6 bases, leaving 7 bases not matched to a gene. This CDR3 spans 14 amino acids. Germline values: CDR1 MDHEN, CDR2 SYDVKM.

This clonotype has more than one count but fewer than ten. The chain is built from TRBV6-1 and TRBJ1-6; a weak D match, TRBD1 (6 bases). Germline V CDR1 and CDR2: MNHNS, SASEGT. V gave up 1 base and J gave up 9 bases, with 10 bases separating them. The CDR3 length is 14 residues. The CDR3 sequence: CASSEVHRVSPLHF. In DNA, the CDR3 is TGTGCCAGCAGTGAAGTCCACAGGGTTTCACCCCTCCACTTT.

The DNA of the CDR3 is TGTGCCAGCAGCTTCAACAGGGAGGGATCGGCTTTCTTT. Its protein is CASSFNREGSAFF. The J gene is TRBJ1-1, the V gene TRBV7-2; weak D call: TRBD1 (6 bases). Germline lookup yields CDR1 SGHTA and CDR2 FQGNSA. V was trimmed by 3 bases and J by 11 bases, leaving 16 bases between them. This CDR3 contains 13 residues.

The gene calls are TRBV2 and TRBJ1-2; D is unresolved. Germline V gene data show CDR1 as SNHLY and CDR2 as FYNNEI. V was clipped by 1 base and J by 6 bases, with 15 bases between them. The CDR3 covers 15 residues. CDR3 coding DNA: TGTGCCAGCAGTGAAGATCTAGGGCGCTTGAATGGCTACACCTTC. Amino acids: CASSEDLGRLNGYTF.

There are a few counts of this clonotype. The rearrangement uses TRBV20-1 and TRBJ2-1; 7 nucleotides agree with TRBD1. V lost 5 bases to trimming and J lost 7 bases; unmatched junction nucleotides: 8. This CDR3 contains 13 residues. Germline-derived CDR1 and CDR2 are DFQATT and SNEGSKA (reference sequence). CDR3 in DNA: TGCAGTGCTCGGACCGGGACAGAAAATGAGCAGTTCTTC. Its protein is CSARTGTENEQFF.